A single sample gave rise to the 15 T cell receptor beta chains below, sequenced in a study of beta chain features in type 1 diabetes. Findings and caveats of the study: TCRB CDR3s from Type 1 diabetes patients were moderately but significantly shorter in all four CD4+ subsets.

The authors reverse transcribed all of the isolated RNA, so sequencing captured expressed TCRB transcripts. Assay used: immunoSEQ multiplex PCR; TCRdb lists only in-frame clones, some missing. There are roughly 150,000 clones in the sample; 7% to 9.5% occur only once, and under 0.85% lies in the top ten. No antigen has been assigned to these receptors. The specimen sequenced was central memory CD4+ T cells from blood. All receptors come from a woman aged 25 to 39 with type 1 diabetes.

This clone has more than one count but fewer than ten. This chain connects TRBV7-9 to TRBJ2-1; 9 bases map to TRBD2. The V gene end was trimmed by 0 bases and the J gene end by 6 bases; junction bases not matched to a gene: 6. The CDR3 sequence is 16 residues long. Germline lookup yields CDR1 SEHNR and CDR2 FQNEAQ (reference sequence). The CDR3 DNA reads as TGTGCCAGCAGCTTAGCGGGCGGGAGGGCCTCCAATGAGCAGTTCTTC. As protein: CASSLAGGRASNEQFF. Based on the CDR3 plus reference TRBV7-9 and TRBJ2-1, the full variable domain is DTGVSQNPRHKITKRGQNVTFRCDPISEHNRLYWYRQTLGQGPEFLTYFQNEAQLEKSRLLSDRFSAERPKGSFSTLEIQRTEQGDSAMYLCASSLAGGRASNEQFFGPGTRLTVL.

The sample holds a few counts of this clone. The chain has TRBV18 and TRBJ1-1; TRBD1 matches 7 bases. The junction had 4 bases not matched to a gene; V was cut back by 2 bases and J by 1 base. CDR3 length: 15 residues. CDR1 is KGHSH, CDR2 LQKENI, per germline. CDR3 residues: CASSPTGDSNTEAFF. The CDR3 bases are TGTGCCAGCTCACCAACAGGGGACTCGAACACTGAAGCTTTCTTT.

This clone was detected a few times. CDR3 coding DNA: TGTGCCAGCAGCGTAGCTCCTAGCGGTTTCCTCTCTGGGGCCAACGTCCTGACTTTC. Translating it yields CASSVAPSGFLSGANVLTF. The rearrangement uses TRBV9 and TRBJ2-6; TRBD2 matches 7 bases. With V trimmed by 0 bases and J by 0 bases, 9 bases remained unmatched. Germline CDR1 reads SGDLS; CDR2 reads YYNGEE. The CDR3 length is 19 residues. Using reference TRBV9 and TRBJ2-6 for the parts outside the CDR3, the full variable domain is DSGVTQTPKHLITATGQRVTLRCSPRSGDLSVYWYQQSLDQGLQFLIQYYNGEERAKGNILERFSAQQFPDLHSELNLSSLELGDSALYFCASSVAPSGFLSGANVLTFGAGSRLTVL.

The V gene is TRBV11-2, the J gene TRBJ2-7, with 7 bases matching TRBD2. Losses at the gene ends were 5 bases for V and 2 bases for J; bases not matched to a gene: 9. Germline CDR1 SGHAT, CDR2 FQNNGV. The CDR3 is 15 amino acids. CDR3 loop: CASSPGLRPTYEQYF. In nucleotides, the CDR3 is TGTGCCAGCAGCCCGGGACTACGCCCCACCTACGAGCAGTACTTC. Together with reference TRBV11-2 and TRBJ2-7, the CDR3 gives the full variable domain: EAGVAQSPRYKIIEKRQSVAFWCNPISGHATLYWYQQILGQGPKLLIQFQNNGVVDDSQLPKDRFSAERLKGVDSTLKIQPAKLEDSAVYLCASSPGLRPTYEQYFGPGTRLTVT.

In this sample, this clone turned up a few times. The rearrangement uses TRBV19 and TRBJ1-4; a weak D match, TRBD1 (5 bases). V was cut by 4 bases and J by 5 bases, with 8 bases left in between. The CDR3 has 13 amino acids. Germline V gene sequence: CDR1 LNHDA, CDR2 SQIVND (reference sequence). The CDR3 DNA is TGTGCCAGTAGTAGACAGACGAATGAAAAACTGTTTTTT. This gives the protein CASSRQTNEKLFF.

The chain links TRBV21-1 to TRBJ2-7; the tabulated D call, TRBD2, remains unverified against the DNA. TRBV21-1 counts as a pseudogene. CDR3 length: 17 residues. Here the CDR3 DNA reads TGTGCCAGCAGCAAAGGCCGACTAGCGGGAGAATCCTACGAGCAGTACTTC. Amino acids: CASSKGRLAGESYEQYF.

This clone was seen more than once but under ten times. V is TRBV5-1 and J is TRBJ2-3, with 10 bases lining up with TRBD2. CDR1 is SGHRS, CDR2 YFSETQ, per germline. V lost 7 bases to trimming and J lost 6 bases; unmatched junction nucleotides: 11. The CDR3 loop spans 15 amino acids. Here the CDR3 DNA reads TGCGCCAGCGGGCAGGCTAGCGGGAGAGGGGATACGCAGTATTTT. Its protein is CASGQASGRGDTQYF. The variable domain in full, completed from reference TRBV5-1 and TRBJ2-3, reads KAGVTQTPRYLIKTRGQQVTLSCSPISGHRSVSWYQQTPGQGLQFLFEYFSETQRNKGNFPGRFSGRQFSNSRSEMNVSTLELGDSALYLCASGQASGRGDTQYFGPGTRLTVL.

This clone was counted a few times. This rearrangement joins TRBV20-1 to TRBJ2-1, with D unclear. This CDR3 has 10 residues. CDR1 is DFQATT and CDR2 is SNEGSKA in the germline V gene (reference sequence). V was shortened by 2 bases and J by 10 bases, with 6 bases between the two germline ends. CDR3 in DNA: TGCAGTGCTAGAAGTGAGGAGCAGTTCTTC. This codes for CSARSEEQFF.

Written as DNA, the CDR3 is TGCGCCAGCAGCGCACAACAGGGTCTTGGCTACACCTTC. It yields the protein CASSAQQGLGYTF. The genes are TRBV5-1 and TRBJ1-2, with D perhaps matching TRBD1 (6 bases). The germline V gene encodes CDR1 SGHRS and CDR2 YFSETQ. Trimming stripped 4 bases from V and 7 bases from J, with 14 bases between. CDR3 length: 13 residues.

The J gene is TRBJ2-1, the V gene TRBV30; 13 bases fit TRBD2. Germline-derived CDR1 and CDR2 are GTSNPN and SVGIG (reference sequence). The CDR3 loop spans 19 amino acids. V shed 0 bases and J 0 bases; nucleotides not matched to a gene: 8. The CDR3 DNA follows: TGTGCCTGGAGTGTATATTCCCGGACTAGCGGGAGCTCCTACAATGAGCAGTTCTTC. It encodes CAWSVYSRTSGSSYNEQFF.

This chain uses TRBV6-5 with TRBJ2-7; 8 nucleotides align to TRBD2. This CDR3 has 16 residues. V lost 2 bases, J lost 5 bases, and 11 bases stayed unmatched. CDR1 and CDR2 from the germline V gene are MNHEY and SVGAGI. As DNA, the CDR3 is TGTGCCAGCAGTTACGGGCTAGCGGGCGCTCGGGACGAGCAGTACTTC. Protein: CASSYGLAGARDEQYF.

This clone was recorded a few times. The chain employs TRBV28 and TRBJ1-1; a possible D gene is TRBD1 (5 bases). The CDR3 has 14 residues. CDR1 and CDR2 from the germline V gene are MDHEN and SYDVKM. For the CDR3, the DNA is TGTGCTGGGGCCCCAGGGTTTGGTGACACTGAAGCTTTCTTT. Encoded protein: CAGAPGFGDTEAFF.

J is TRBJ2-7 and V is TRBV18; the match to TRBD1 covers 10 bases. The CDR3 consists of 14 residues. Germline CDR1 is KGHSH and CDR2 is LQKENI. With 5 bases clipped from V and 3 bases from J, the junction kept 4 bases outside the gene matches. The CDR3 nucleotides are TGTGCCAGCTCAATCGGACAGGGGGACTACGAGCAGTACTTC. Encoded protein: CASSIGQGDYEQYF. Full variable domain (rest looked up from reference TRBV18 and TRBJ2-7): NAGVMQNPRHLVRRRGQEARLRCSPMKGHSHVYWYRQLPEEGLKFMVYLQKENIIDESGMPKERFSAEFPKEGPSILRIQQVVRGDSAAYFCASSIGQGDYEQYFGPGTRLTVT.

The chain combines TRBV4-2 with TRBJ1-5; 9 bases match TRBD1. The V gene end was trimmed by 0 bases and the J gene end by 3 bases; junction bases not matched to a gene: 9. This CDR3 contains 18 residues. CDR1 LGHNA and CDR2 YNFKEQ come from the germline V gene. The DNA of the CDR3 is TGTGCCAGCAGCCAAGATTTGGGACAGGGAGGGATCAATCAGCCCCAGCATTTT. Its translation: CASSQDLGQGGINQPQHF.

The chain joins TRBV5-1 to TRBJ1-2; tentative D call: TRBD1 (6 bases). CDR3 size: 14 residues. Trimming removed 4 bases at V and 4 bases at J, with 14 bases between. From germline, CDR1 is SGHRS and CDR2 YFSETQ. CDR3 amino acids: CASSLLQGAYGYTF. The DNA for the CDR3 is TGCGCCAGCAGCCTGTTACAGGGCGCCTATGGCTACACCTTC. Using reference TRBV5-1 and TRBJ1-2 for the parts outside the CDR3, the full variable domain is KAGVTQTPRYLIKTRGQQVTLSCSPISGHRSVSWYQQTPGQGLQFLFEYFSETQRNKGNFPGRFSGRQFSNSRSEMNVSTLELGDSALYLCASSLLQGAYGYTFGSGTRLTVV.